This TCR beta chain was documented in a study of neurological immune-mediated disorders. Study-level results: One related-CDR3 cluster, which may be a signature, held the repertoires of 18 of 34 multiple sclerosis patients after phylogenetic grouping.

With 10-nucleotide random UMIs included, cDNA was synthesized by 5'RACE. TCRdb used MiXCR to reprocess the 5' RACE reads, holding one entry per CDR3 protein. The sample has around 60,000 distinct CDR3 sequences; under 3.5% are singletons. This clonotype appeared many times. Its antigen is as yet unknown. Germline V lookup: CDR1 MDHEN, CDR2 SYDVKM. Trimming took 7 bases from V and 9 from J, leaving 16 bases between them. The CDR3 spans 13 residues. Sequencing used PBMCs. The clonotype was recovered from a woman aged 60 to 75 with multiple sclerosis. This chain links TRBV28 with TRBJ1-5, with TRBD1 as a possible D gene (6 bases). The CDR3 loop is CASITGRVGPQHF. The CDR3 coding sequence is TGTGCCAGCATAACAGGGAGGGTAGGGCCCCAGCATTTT.